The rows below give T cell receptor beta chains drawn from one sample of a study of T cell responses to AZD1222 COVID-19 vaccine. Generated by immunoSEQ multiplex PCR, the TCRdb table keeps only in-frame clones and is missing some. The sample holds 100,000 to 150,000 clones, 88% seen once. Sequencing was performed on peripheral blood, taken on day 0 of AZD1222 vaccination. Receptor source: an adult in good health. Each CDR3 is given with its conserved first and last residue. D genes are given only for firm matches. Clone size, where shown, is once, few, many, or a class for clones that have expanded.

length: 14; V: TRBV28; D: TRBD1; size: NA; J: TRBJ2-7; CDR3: CASSSDRVGYEQYF; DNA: TGTGCCAGCAGTTCGGACAGGGTGGGCTACGAGCAGTACTTC
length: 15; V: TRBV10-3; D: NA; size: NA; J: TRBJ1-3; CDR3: CAIKGTFEFANTIYF; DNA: TGTGCCATCAAGGGGACGTTCGAGTTCGCGAACACCATATATTTT
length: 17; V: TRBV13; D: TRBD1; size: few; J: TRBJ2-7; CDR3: CASSLGPVGTGSYEQYF; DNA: TGTGCCAGCAGCTTAGGCCCGGTTGGGACAGGCTCCTACGAGCAGTACTTC
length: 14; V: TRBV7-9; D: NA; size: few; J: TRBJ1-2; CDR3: CASSPPWEDYGYTF; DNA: TGTGCCAGCAGCCCCCCTTGGGAGGACTATGGCTACACCTTC
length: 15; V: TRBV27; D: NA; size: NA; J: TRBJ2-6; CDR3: CASSLGLSGANVLTF; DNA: TGTGCCAGCAGTTTAGGCCTCTCTGGGGCCAACGTCCTGACTTTC
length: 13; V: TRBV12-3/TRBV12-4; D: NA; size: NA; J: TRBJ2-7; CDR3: CASSLGGSYEQYF; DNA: TGTGCCAGCAGTTTGGGTGGCTCCTACGAGCAGTACTTC
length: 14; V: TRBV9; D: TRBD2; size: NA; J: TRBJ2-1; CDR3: CASSVEGSGTSRFF; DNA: TGTGCCAGCAGCGTAGAGGGTAGCGGGACCAGTCGGTTCTTC
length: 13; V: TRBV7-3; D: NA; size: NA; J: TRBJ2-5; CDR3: CASSLQVQETQYF; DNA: TGTGCCAGCAGCTTGCAGGTCCAAGAGACCCAGTACTTC
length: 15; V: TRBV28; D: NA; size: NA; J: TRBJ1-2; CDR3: CASSFSLGGSHGYTF; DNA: TGTGCCAGCAGTTTCAGCTTGGGGGGCTCCCATGGCTACACCTTC
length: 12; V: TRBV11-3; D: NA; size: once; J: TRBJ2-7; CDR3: CASSPTPYEQYF; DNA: TGTGCCAGCAGCCCCACCCCTTACGAGCAGTACTTC
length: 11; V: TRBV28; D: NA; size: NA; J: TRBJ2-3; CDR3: CASSAVDTQYF; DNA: TGTGCCAGCAGCGCGGTAGATACGCAGTATTTT
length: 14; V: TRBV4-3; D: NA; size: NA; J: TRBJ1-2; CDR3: CASSPDRINYGYTF; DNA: TGCGCCAGCAGTCCCGACAGGATTAACTATGGCTACACCTTC
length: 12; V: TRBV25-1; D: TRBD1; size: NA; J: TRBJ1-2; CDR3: CASSGQGEGYTF; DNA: TGTGCCAGCAGTGGACAGGGCGAGGGCTACACCTTC
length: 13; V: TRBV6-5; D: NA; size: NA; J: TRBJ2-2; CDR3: CASSYGDTGELFF; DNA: TGTGCCAGCAGTTACGGAGACACCGGGGAGCTGTTTTTT
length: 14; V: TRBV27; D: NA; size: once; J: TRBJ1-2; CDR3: CASSLSRGSYGYTF; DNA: TGTGCCAGCAGTTTATCGCGGGGGAGCTATGGCTACACCTTC
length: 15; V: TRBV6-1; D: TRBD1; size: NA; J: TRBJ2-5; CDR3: CASTMGTGGRETQYF; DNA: TGTGCCAGCACCATGGGGACAGGGGGAAGGGAGACCCAGTACTTC
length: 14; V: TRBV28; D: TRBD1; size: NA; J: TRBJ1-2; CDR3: CASSLGGTGSGYTF; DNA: TGTGCCAGCAGTTTAGGGGGGACAGGGAGTGGCTACACCTTC
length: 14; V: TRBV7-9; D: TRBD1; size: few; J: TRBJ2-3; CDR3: CASSPPTGADTQYF; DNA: TGTGCCAGCAGCCCACCTACAGGGGCCGATACGCAGTATTTT
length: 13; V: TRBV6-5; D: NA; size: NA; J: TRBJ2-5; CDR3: CASRRAGEETQYF; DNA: TGTGCCAGCAGGAGGGCAGGGGAAGAGACCCAGTACTTC
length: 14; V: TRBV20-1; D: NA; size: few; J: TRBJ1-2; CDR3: CSASELAAVGGYTF; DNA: TGCAGTGCTAGTGAGCTCGCAGCCGTCGGTGGCTACACCTTC
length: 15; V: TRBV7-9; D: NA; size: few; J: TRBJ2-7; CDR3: CASSPSRGGSYEQYF; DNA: TGTGCCAGCAGCCCCTCCCGTGGGGGGTCCTACGAGCAGTACTTC
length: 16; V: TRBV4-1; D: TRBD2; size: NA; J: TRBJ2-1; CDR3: CASSQPRTSPYNEQFF; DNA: TGCGCCAGCAGCCAACCCCGGACTAGCCCCTACAATGAGCAGTTCTTC
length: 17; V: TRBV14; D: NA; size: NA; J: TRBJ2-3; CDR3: CASSQENAGAYTDTQYF; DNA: TGTGCCAGCAGCCAAGAAAATGCGGGGGCCTACACAGATACGCAGTATTTT
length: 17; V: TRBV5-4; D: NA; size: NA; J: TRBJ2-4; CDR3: CASSLDTERLAKNIQYF; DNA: TGTGCCAGCAGCTTGGATACGGAGCGGCTAGCCAAAAACATTCAGTACTTC
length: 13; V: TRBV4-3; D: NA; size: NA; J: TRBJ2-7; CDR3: CASSLERRYEQYF; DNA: TGCGCCAGCAGCCTGGAAAGGCGGTACGAGCAGTACTTC
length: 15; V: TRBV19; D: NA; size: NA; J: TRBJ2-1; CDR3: CASSIVKGFYNEQFF; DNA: TGTGCCAGTAGTATAGTAAAGGGATTCTACAATGAGCAGTTCTTC
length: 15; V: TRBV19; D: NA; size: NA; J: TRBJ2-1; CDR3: CASSPWVAEYNEQFF; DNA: TGTGCCAGTAGTCCCTGGGTAGCGGAGTACAATGAGCAGTTCTTC
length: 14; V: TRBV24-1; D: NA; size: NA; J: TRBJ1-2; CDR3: CATSDPSVGNGYTF; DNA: TGTGCCACCAGTGATCCTTCGGTAGGGAATGGCTACACCTTC
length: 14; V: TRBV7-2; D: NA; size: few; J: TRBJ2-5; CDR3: CASSSLGPVGTQYF; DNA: TGTGCCAGCAGCTCCCTCGGCCCGGTTGGGACCCAGTACTTC
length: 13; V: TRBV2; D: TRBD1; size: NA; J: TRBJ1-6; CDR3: CASIGQGSSPLHF; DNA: TGTGCCAGCATCGGACAGGGTAGCTCACCCCTCCACTTT
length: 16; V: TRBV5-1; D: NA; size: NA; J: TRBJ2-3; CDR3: CASSLGSSGSTDTQYF; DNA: TGCGCCAGCAGCTTGGGATCCTCAGGGAGCACAGATACGCAGTATTTT
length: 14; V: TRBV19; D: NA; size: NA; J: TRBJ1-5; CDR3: CASSPIGGNQPQHF; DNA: TGTGCCAGTAGTCCTATTGGTGGCAATCAGCCCCAGCATTTT
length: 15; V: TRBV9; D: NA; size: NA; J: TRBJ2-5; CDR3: CASSVRDRRGETQYF; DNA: TGTGCCAGCAGCGTCAGGGACCGCCGGGGAGAGACCCAGTACTTC
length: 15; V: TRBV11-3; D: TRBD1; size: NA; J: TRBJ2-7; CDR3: CASSAQSGGWDEQYF; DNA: TGTGCCAGCAGCGCGCAATCAGGGGGCTGGGACGAGCAGTACTTC
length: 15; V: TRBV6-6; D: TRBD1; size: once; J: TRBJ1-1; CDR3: CASSSQGAGNTEAFF; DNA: TGTGCCAGCAGTTCCCAGGGGGCAGGGAACACTGAAGCTTTCTTT
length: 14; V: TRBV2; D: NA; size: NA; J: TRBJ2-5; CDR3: CASSASRKRETQYF; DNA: TGTGCCAGCAGTGCCTCGCGGAAGAGGGAGACCCAGTACTTC
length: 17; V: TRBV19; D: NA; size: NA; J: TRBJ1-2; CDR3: CASSLRAPEVGGYGYTF; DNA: TGTGCCAGTAGTTTACGGGCCCCGGAGGTGGGTGGCTATGGCTACACCTTC
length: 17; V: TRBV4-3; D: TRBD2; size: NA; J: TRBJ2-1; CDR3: CASSQDPAGRGYNEQFF; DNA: TGCGCCAGCAGCCAAGATCCGGCCGGGAGGGGATACAATGAGCAGTTCTTC
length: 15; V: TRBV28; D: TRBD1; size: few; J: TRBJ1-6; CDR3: CASSLGQGFRTPLHF; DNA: TGTGCCAGCAGTTTGGGACAGGGGTTTCGGACACCCCTCCACTTT
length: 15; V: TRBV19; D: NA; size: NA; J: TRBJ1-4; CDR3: CASSIEWSVNEKLFF; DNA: TGTGCCAGTAGTATAGAATGGTCCGTTAATGAAAAACTGTTTTTT
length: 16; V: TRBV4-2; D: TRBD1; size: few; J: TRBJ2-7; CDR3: CASSQDDGTGSYEQYF; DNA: TGTGCCAGCAGCCAAGATGACGGGACAGGGTCCTACGAGCAGTACTTC
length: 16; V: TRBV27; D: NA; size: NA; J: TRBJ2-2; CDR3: CASSWRGRVNTGELFF; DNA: TGTGCCAGCAGTTGGAGGGGTCGAGTGAACACCGGGGAGCTGTTTTTT
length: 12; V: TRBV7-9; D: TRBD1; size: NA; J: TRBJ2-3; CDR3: CASSRQGDTQYF; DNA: TGTGCCAGCAGCCGACAGGGCGATACGCAGTATTTT
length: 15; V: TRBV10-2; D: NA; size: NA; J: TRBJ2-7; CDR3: CASRAGTGSSYEQYF; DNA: TGCGCCAGCAGGGCCGGGACTGGGAGCTCCTACGAGCAGTACTTC
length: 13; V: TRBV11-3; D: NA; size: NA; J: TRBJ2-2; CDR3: CASRFTAAGELFF; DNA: TGTGCCAGCAGATTTACAGCGGCCGGGGAGCTGTTTTTT
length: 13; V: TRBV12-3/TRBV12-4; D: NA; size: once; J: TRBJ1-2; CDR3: CASSQTGRDGYTF; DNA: TGTGCCAGCAGTCAGACAGGACGGGATGGCTACACCTTC
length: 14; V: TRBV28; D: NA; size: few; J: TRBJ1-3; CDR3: CASSLDTSGNTIYF; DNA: TGTGCCAGCAGTTTAGACACCTCCGGAAACACCATATATTTT
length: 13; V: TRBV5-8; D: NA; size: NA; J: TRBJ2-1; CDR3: CASSLVQYNEQFF; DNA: TGTGCCAGCAGCTTGGTTCAATACAATGAGCAGTTCTTC
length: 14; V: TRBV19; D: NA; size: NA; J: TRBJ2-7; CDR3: CASSQTTLTYEQYF; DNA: TGTGCCAGTAGCCAAACCACACTCACCTACGAGCAGTACTTC
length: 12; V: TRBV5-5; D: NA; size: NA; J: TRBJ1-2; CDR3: CASNRGGFGYTF; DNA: TGTGCCAGCAACCGCGGAGGTTTTGGCTACACCTTC
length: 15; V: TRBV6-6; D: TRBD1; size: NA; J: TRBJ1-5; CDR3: CASSYQTGGNQPQHF; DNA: TGTGCCAGCAGTTACCAGACAGGGGGCAATCAGCCCCAGCATTTT
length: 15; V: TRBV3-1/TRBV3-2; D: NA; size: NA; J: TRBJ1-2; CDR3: CASSQLYRANYGYTF; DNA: TGTGCCAGCAGCCAGCTTTACAGGGCTAACTATGGCTACACCTTC
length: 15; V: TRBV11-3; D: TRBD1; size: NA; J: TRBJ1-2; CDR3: CASSLGDRPFWGYTF; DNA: TGTGCCAGCAGCTTGGGGGACAGACCGTTTTGGGGCTACACCTTC
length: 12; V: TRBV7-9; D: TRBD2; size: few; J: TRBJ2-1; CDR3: CASRLAGNEQFF; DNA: TGTGCCAGCAGATTAGCGGGTAATGAGCAGTTCTTC
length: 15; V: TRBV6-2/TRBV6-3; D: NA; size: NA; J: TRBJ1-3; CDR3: CASSSPGARGNTIYF; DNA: TGTGCCAGCAGTTCCCCAGGGGCGCGAGGAAACACCATATATTTT
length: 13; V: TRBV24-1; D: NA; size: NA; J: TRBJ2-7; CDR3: CATSDPGLYEQYF; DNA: TGTGCCACCAGTGACCCGGGGCTCTACGAGCAGTACTTC